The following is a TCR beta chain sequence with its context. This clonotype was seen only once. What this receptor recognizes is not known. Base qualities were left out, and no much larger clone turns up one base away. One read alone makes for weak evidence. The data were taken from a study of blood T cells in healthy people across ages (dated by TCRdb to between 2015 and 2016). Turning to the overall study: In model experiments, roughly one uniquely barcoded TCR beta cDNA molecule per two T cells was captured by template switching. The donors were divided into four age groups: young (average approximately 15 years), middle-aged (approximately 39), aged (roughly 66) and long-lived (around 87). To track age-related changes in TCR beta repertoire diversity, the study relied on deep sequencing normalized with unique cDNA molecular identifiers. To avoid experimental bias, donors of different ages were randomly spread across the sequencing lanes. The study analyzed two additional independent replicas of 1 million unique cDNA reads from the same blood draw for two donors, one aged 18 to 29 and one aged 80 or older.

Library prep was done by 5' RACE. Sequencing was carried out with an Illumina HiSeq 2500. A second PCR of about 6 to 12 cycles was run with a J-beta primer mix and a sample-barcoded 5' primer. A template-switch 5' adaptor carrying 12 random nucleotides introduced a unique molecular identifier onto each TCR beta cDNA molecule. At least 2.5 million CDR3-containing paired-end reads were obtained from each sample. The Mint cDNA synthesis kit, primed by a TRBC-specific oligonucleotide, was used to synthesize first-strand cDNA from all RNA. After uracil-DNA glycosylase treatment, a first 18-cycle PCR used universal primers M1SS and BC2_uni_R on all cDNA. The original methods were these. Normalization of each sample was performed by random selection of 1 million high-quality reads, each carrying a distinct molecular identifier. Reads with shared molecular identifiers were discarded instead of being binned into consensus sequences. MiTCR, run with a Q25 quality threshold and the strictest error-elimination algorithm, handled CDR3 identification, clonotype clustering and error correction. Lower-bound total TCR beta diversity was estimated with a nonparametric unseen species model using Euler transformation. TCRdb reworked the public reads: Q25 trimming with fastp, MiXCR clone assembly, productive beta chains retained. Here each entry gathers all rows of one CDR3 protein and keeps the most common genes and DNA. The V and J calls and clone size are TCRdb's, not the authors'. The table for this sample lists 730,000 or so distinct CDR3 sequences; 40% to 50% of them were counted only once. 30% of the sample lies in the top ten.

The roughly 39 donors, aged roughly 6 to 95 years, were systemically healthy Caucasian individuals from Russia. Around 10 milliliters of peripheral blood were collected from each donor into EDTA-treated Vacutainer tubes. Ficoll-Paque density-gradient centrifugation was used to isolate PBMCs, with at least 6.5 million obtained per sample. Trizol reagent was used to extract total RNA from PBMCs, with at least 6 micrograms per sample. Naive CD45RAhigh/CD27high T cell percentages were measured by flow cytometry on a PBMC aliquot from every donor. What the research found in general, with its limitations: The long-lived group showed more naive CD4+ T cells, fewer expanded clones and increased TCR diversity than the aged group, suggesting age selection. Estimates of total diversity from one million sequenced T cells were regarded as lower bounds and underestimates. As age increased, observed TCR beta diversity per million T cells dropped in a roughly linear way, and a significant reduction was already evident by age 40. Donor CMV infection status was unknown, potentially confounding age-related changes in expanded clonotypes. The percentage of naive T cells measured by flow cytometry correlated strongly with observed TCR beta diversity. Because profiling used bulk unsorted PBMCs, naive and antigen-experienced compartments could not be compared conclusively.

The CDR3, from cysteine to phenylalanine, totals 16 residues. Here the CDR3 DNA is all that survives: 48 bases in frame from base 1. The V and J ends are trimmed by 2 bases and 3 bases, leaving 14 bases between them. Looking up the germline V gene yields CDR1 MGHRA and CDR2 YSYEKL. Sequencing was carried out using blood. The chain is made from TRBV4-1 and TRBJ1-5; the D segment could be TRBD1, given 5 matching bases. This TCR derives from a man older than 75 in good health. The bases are TGCGCCAGCAGCCAATCAGGGAGCCCCTCCAATCAGCCCCAGCATTTT. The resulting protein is CASSQSGSPSNQPQHF.